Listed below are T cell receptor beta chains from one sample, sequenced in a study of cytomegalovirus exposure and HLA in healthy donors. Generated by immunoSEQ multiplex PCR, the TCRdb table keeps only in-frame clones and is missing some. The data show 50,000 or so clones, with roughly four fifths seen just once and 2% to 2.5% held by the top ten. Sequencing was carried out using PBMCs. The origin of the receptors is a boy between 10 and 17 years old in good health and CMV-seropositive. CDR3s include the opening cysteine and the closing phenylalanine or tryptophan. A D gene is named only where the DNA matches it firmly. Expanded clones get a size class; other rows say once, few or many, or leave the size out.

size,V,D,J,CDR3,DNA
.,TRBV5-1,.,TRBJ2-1,CASSFGRTAAYNEQFF,TGCGCCAGCAGCTTCGGACGGACAGCAGCCTACAATGAGCAGTTCTTC
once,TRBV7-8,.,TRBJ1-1,CASSFGLMSTEAFF,TGTGCCAGCAGCTTCGGGTTAATGAGCACTGAAGCTTTCTTT
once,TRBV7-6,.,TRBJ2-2,CASSLAPQGNTGELFF,TGTGCCAGCAGCTTAGCCCCGCAGGGGAACACCGGGGAGCTGTTTTTT
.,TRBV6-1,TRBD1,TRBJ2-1,CASRTGIEQFF,TGTGCCAGCAGGACAGGGATCGAGCAGTTCTTC
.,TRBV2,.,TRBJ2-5,CASSGRLLETQYF,TGTGCCAGCAGTGGCAGGCTCCTAGAGACCCAGTACTTC
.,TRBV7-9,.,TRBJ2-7,CSSSLALAGERDEQYF,TGTTCCAGCAGCTTAGCGCTGGCAGGGGAGAGAGACGAGCAGTACTTC
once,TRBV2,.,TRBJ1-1,CASGVTGSTEAFF,TGTGCCAGCGGTGTTACGGGGAGCACTGAAGCTTTCTTT
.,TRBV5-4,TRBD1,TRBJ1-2,CASNLPRGDRASYGYTF,TGTGCCAGCAACCTCCCCCGGGGGGACAGGGCCTCATATGGCTACACCTTC
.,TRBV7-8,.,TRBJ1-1,CASSFRTGLDEAFF,TGTGCCAGCAGTTTTCGTACAGGGTTGGACGAAGCTTTCTTT
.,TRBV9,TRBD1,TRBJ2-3,CASSRTGVSPSDTQYF,TGTGCCAGCAGTAGGACAGGGGTTTCCCCTTCAGATACGCAGTATTTT
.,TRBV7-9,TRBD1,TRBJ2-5,CSSSKRQGAGMKTQYF,TGTTCCAGCAGCAAGAGACAGGGGGCTGGAATGAAGACCCAGTACTTC
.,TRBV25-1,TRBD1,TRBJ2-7,CASSPGGKYEQYF,TGTGCCAGCAGCCCAGGGGGCAAGTACGAGCAGTACTTC
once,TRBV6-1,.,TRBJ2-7,CASSEGSYYEQYF,TGTGCCAGCAGTGAGGGCAGCTACTACGAGCAGTACTTC
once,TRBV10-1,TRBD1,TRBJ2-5,CASTSGTGEETQYF,TGCGCCAGTACCTCTGGGACAGGGGAAGAGACCCAGTACTTC
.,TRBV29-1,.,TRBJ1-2,CSVSGGLGYGYTF,TGCAGCGTTTCGGGGGGGCTAGGCTATGGCTACACCTTC
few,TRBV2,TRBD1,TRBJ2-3,CASSLTGVDTQYF,TGTGCCAGCAGTCTTACAGGGGTAGATACGCAGTATTTT
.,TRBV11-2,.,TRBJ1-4,CASSLSHREEKLFF,TGTGCCAGCAGCCTTAGCCACAGGGAGGAAAAACTGTTTTTT
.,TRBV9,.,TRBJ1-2,CASSVGVETYGYTF,TGTGCCAGCAGCGTAGGAGTAGAAACCTATGGCTACACCTTC
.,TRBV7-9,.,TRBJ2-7,CASSLGVSEQYF,TGTGCCAGCAGCCTCGGTGTGTCCGAGCAGTACTTC
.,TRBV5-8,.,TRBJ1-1,CASRATPNAIEAFF,TGTGCCAGCAGGGCGACACCCAACGCTATCGAAGCTTTCTTT
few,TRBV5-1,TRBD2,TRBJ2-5,CASSFGIAGAGETQYF,TGCGCCAGCAGCTTCGGTATAGCGGGGGCTGGAGAGACCCAGTACTTC
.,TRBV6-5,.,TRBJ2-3,CASNAPGADTQYF,TGTGCCAGCAATGCTCCGGGGGCAGATACGCAGTATTTT
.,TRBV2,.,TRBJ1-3,CASSLPGDPGNTIYF,TGTGCCAGCAGCTTGCCGGGGGATCCTGGAAACACCATATATTTT
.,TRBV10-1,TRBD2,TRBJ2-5,CASSETTARGEQYF,TGCGCCAGCAGTGAGACGACGGCCCGGGGGGAGCAGTACTTC
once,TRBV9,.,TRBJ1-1,CASSVGGREAFF,TGTGCCAGCAGCGTAGGGGGGCGAGAAGCTTTCTTT
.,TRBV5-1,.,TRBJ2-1,CASSSPWDTYNEQFF,TGCGCCAGCAGCTCCCCCTGGGACACGTACAATGAGCAGTTCTTC
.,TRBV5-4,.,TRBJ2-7,CASSGGWGGGAYEQYF,TGTGCCAGCAGCGGGGGCTGGGGAGGGGGAGCCTACGAGCAGTACTTC
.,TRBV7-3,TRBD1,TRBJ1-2,CASSENPGQMGYTF,TGTGCCAGCAGCGAAAATCCGGGACAGATGGGCTACACCTTC
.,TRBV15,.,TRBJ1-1,CATRAGIGTEAFF,TGTGCCACCAGAGCAGGGATTGGTACTGAAGCTTTCTTT
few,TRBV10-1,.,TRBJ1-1,CASSDGGYTEAFF,TGCGCCAGCAGTGATGGAGGATACACTGAAGCTTTCTTT
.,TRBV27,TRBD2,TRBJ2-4,CASSRDYKNIQYF,TGTGCCAGCAGCCGGGACTACAAAAACATTCAGTACTTC
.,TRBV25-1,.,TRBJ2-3,CATSSGRGADTQYF,TGTGCCACCTCGTCTGGCCGCGGTGCAGATACGCAGTATTTT
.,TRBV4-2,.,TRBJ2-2,CASSQEEGPTGELFF,TGTGCCAGCAGCCAAGAGGAGGGACCCACCGGGGAGCTGTTTTTT
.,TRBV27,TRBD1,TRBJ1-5,CATRGGTGNQPQHF,TGTGCCACCAGGGGGGGGACGGGCAATCAGCCCCAGCATTTT
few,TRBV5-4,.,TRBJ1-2,CASSAGGLQGTYGYTF,TGTGCCAGCAGCGCGGGGGGTCTACAGGGAACCTATGGCTACACCTTC
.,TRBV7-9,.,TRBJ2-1,CASSSPGRNEQFF,TGTGCCAGCAGCTCACCGGGTCGGAATGAGCAGTTCTTC
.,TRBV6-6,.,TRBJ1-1,CASSYGRDTEAFF,TGTGCCAGCAGTTACGGGCGGGACACTGAAGCTTTCTTT
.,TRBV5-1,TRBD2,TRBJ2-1,CASSLAGGAGGLDEQFF,TGCGCCAGCAGCTTGGCTGGGGGAGCGGGGGGGCTCGATGAGCAGTTCTTC
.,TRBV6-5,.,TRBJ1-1,CASGRNTEAFF,TGTGCCAGTGGCAGGAACACTGAAGCTTTCTTT
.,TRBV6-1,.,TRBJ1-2,CASKAGGHWYGYTF,TGTGCCAGCAAGGCCGGGGGGCATTGGTATGGCTACACCTTC